What follows describes a single T cell receptor (beta chain). This sample is part of a study of blood T cell repertoires in COVID-19. Study-level information: Donors in the United States, Italy and Spain gave samples during acute or convalescent COVID-19.

Authors' methods: Nucleated cell counts were estimated from reference gene primer amplification. Assay used: immunoSEQ multiplex PCR; TCRdb lists only in-frame clones, some missing. The D gene and trimming were derived from the DNA, and the V and J assignments and clone size from that table. The sample comprises more than 300,000 clones, around 92% of which are singletons, and under 8% rests with the top ten. CDR1 GTSNPN and CDR2 SVGIG come from the germline V gene (reference sequence). The length of the CDR3 is 13 residues. V gave up 3 bases and J gave up 0 bases; unmatched junction bases: 0. Sequencing was performed on peripheral blood. The rearrangement joins TRBV30 to TRBJ2-3, with TRBD2 matching 7 bases. The TCR originated in a man aged 18-30 years who had recovered from COVID-19. Written as DNA, the CDR3 is TGTGCCTGGAGCGGGAGGAGCACAGATACGCAGTATTTT. It specifies CAWSGRSTDTQYF.